In this sample, the clone carrying this T cell receptor (beta chain) turned up a few times. The CDR3 sequence is 13 residues long. Germline values: CDR1 WSHSY, CDR2 SAAADI. V shed 8 bases and J shed 2 bases, with 12 bases lying between them. Each recovered donor of Cohort 3 presented with two negative PCRs, clearance, or symptom resolution. This sample stems from a study of blood T cell repertoires in COVID-19. Study summary: Italy, Spain and the United States were the sources of the convalescent and acute COVID-19 samples. From T cells, B-cell-depleted T cells, or PBMCs came the material, which was cDNA or gDNA.

Source study methods: Amplification from reference gene primers served as the basis for estimated nucleated cell counts. Repertoires were generated with immunoSEQ multiplex PCR, while TCRdb's copy carries only in-frame clones and drops some. V, J and clone size were drawn from that table, and D and trimming were deduced from the DNA. The sample shows a few hundred thousand clones, 65% to 90% of them seen only once. This sequence originates from a woman between 18 and 29 years old who had recovered from COVID-19. Sequencing input: PBMCs or T cells enriched from blood (not recorded which). The rearrangement joins TRBV10-2 to TRBJ1-1; maybe TRBD1 (5 bases). CDR3 DNA sequence: TGCGCCAGCCTCCTCACAGGAAACACTGAAGCTTTCTTT. This gives the protein CASLLTGNTEAFF.